This T cell receptor beta chain was sequenced for a study of OX40 agonist ivuxolimab in advanced cancers. Study-wide background: One patient with hepatocellular carcinoma and two with cutaneous melanoma, three in all, had partial responses. The study's findings and limits: There was clonal expansion of CD4+ and CD8+ blood T cells by week 6 at 0.1 to 3.0 mg/kg. Partial responders receiving 0.1-3.0 mg/kg showed among the lowest clonal expansion. Among the nonresponders, some also had low normalized T-cell clonal expansion.

This CDR3 contains 15 residues. Germline-derived CDR1 and CDR2 are SGDLS and YYNGEE. The germline V and J ends were trimmed by 3 bases and 2 bases, with 12 bases remaining between them. A note on this clone: Antigen unknown.

Profiling relied on immunoSEQ multiplex PCR, and the TCRdb table lists in-frame clones only, not all of them. The sample includes 34,000 or so clones, 85% to 90% seen only once; the top ten take about 34%. The gene calls are TRBV9 and TRBJ2-1, with D perhaps TRBD1 or TRBD2 (5 bases each). The material sequenced was CD4+ or CD8+ T cells sorted from blood, taken in a trial of the OX40 agonist ivuxolimab. The clonotype comes from an adult with an advanced solid tumor such as melanoma, head and neck, liver or kidney cancer. The CDR3 loop reads CASSDRDGPYNEQFF. For the CDR3, the DNA is TGTGCCAGCAGCGACCGGGACGGACCCTACAATGAGCAGTTCTTC.